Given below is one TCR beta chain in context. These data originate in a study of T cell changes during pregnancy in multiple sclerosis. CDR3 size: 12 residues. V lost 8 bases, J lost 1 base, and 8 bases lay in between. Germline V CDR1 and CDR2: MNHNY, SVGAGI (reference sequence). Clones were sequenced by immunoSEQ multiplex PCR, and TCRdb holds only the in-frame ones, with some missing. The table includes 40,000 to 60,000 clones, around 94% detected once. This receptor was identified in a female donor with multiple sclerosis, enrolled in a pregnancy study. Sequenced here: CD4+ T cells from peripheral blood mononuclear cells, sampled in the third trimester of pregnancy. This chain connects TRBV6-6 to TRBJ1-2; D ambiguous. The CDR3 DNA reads TGTGCCAGCTTAAGCTATAACTATGGCTACACCTTC. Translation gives CASLSYNYGYTF.